Below, 23 T cell receptor beta chains from the same sample are listed, as sequenced in a study of T cell responses to AZD1222 COVID-19 vaccine. The assay was immunoSEQ multiplex PCR, and TCRdb's table has in-frame clones only and misses some. Among approximately 100,000 clones listed, about nine tenths were seen once. Sample: peripheral blood, taken on day 0 of AZD1222 vaccination. The receptors come from an adult in good health.

The chain couples TRBV12-3 or TRBV12-4 to TRBJ2-1, with D possibly called TRBD1 or TRBD2 (5 bases each). V was cut by 7 bases and J by 8 bases, with 12 bases left in between. This CDR3 is 12 amino acids long. CDR3 bases: TGTGCCAGCACCCCCGGGGACCATGAGCAGTTCTTC. This encodes CASTPGDHEQFF.

V and J are TRBV2 and TRBJ2-1; weak D call: TRBD2 (5 bases). The length of the CDR3 is 12 residues. CDR1 and CDR2 (germline): SNHLY, FYNNEI. V shed 7 bases and J shed 6 bases, with 10 bases lying between them. The chain's CDR3 is CASMRVSNEQFF. The CDR3 coding sequence is TGTGCCAGCATGAGGGTTTCCAATGAGCAGTTCTTC. Complete variable domain (other parts from reference TRBV2 and TRBJ2-1): EPEVTQTPSHQVTQMGQEVILRCVPISNHLYFYWYRQILGQKVEFLVSFYNNEISEKSEIFDDQFSVERPDGSNFTLKIRSTKLEDSAMYFCASMRVSNEQFFGPGTRLTVL.

The V call is TRBV4-1, the J call TRBJ1-1; D is unclear. CDR1 and CDR2 from the germline V gene are MGHRA and YSYEKL. There are 14 residues in the CDR3. Trimming stripped 4 bases from V and 4 bases from J, with 13 bases between. CDR3 region: CASSLSPRGTEAFF. CDR3 coding DNA: TGCGCCAGCAGCCTATCCCCGAGAGGCACTGAAGCTTTCTTT.

The chain combines TRBV20-1 with TRBJ1-4; maybe TRBD1 (6 bases). Deletions cut 4 bases from V and 7 bases from J, with 13 bases between. The CDR3 sequence is 13 residues long. Per the germline V gene, CDR1 is DFQATT and CDR2 is SNEGSKA (reference sequence). The CDR3 DNA is TGCAGTGCTACTGACAGGTGGGGTGAAAAACTGTTTTTT. Amino acids: CSATDRWGEKLFF.

The CDR3 reads CASSPGQAGGDEQYF. As DNA, the CDR3 is TGCGCCAGCAGCCCGGGCCAAGCAGGGGGGGACGAGCAGTACTTC. The genes are TRBV5-1 and TRBJ2-7; the D call may be TRBD1 or TRBD2 (7 bases each). CDR1 is SGHRS and CDR2 is YFSETQ in the germline V gene. The ends were cut back, 4 bases at V and 5 bases at J, with 19 bases in the middle. The CDR3 contains 15 residues.

This rearrangement joins TRBV28 to TRBJ1-2; TRBD1 might be the D (6 bases). The germline V gene encodes CDR1 MDHEN and CDR2 SYDVKM. The CDR3 loop spans 13 amino acids. With 8 bases removed from V and 1 base from J, the gap between germline ends came to 11 bases. CDR3 bases: TGTGCCAGCTGGGGACACAATAACTATGGCTACACCTTC. This gives the protein CASWGHNNYGYTF.

This chain uses TRBV7-2 with TRBJ1-6, with D uncertain. From germline, CDR1 is SGHTA and CDR2 FQGNSA. The CDR3 covers 13 residues. V shed 1 base and J shed 8 bases, with 6 bases lying between them. DNA for the CDR3: TGTGCCAGCAGCTTAGACGGGGATTCACCCCTCCACTTT. Its translation: CASSLDGDSPLHF. The variable domain in full, with the rest retrieved from reference TRBV7-2 and TRBJ1-6, is GAGVSQSPSNKVTEKGKDVELRCDPISGHTALYWYRQSLGQGLEFLIYFQGNSAPDKSGLPSDRFSAERTGGSVSTLTIQRTQQEDSAVYLCASSLDGDSPLHFGNGTRLTVT.

The chain recombines TRBV11-2 with TRBJ1-2, with D perhaps TRBD1 (5 bases). The V gene's germline CDR1 is SGHAT and CDR2 FQNNGV. The CDR3 consists of 15 residues. V lost 4 bases and J lost 4, with 16 bases in between. The CDR3 here is CASSSGGGGGYGYTF. DNA for the CDR3: TGTGCCAGCAGCTCAGGTGGCGGGGGGGGCTATGGCTACACCTTC.

The CDR3 sequence is CASSIRMNGQPQHF. The CDR3 nucleotides read TGTGCCAGTAGTATCCGAATGAATGGCCAGCCCCAGCATTTT. The rearrangement links TRBV19 to TRBJ1-5; no clear D gene. The germline V gene has CDR1 LNHDA and CDR2 SQIVND (reference sequence). There are 14 residues in the CDR3. Trimming pared 3 bases from V and 7 bases from J, leaving 13 bases between.

The CDR3 bases are TGTGCCAGCAGGGACAGGGAAAACACTGAAGCTTTCTTT. It yields the protein CASRDRENTEAFF. This chain joins TRBV2 and TRBJ1-1; 8 nucleotides match TRBD1. The CDR3 is 13 amino acids. CDR1 is SNHLY, CDR2 FYNNEI, per germline. J was trimmed by 2 bases and V by 6 bases; bases with no gene match: 2.

V gene TRBV9 combines with J gene TRBJ1-5; D is unresolved. The CDR3 is 15 amino acids. The V end lost 1 base, the J end lost 0 bases, and 8 bases lay between the germline ends. Germline CDR1 SGDLS, CDR2 YYNGEE. This CDR3 is CASSVTGYSNQPQHF. CDR3 sequence (DNA): TGTGCCAGCAGCGTAACGGGGTATAGCAATCAGCCCCAGCATTTT.

CDR3 region: CASSVGPGTYYGYTF. The CDR3 DNA reads as TGTGCCAGCAGCGTAGGTCCAGGGACATACTATGGCTACACCTTC. V and J are TRBV9 and TRBJ1-2, with D possibly being TRBD1 (6 bases). CDR1 is SGDLS and CDR2 is YYNGEE in the germline V gene. The CDR3 loop spans 15 amino acids. Trimming left V 0 bases short and J 3 bases short, with 12 bases between.

This clone appeared a single time. The V gene is TRBV10-3, the J gene TRBJ2-3; no reliable D call. Germline CDR1 ENHRY, CDR2 SYGVKD. V gave up 10 bases and J gave up 4 bases, with 18 bases separating them. CDR3 length: 14 amino acids. In DNA form, the CDR3 reads TGTGCCACAGAGACGCCTTTAAAGCCAGATACGCAGTATTTT. It encodes CATETPLKPDTQYF.

The chain recombines TRBV2 with TRBJ1-2; D gene unclear. The V end was cut by 1 base, the J end by 6 bases, with 9 bases between. Germline loops: CDR1 SNHLY, CDR2 FYNNEI. CDR3 size: 13 residues. CDR3 in DNA: TGTGCCAGCAGTGAAGGGTGGGTCGATGGCTACACCTTC. This codes for CASSEGWVDGYTF.

The chain employs TRBV5-5 and TRBJ1-5; D is unresolved. CDR3 length: 13 residues. Trimming took 0 bases from V and 6 from J, leaving 7 bases between them. The germline CDR1 and CDR2 sequences are SGHKS and YYEKEE (reference sequence). The CDR3, as DNA: TGTGCCAGCAGCTTGGAGGTCAGTCAGCCCCAGCATTTT. Protein: CASSLEVSQPQHF. Complete variable domain (other parts from reference TRBV5-5 and TRBJ1-5): DAGVTQSPTHLIKTRGQQVTLRCSPISGHKSVSWYQQVLGQGPQFIFQYYEKEERGRGNFPDRFSARQFPNYSSELNVNALLLGDSALYLCASSLEVSQPQHFGDGTRLSIL.

The chain combines TRBV27 with TRBJ2-1; the D is unclear. From germline, CDR1 is MNHEY and CDR2 SMNVEV (reference sequence). The CDR3 consists of 13 residues. V dropped 5 bases and J dropped 5 bases, with 10 bases sitting between them. CDR3 protein: CASSTLVDNEQFF. CDR3 bases: TGTGCCAGCAGTACGCTGGTTGACAATGAGCAGTTCTTC.

This clone was detected only once. The chain recombines TRBV28 with TRBJ1-5, with a possible D match to TRBD1 (5 bases). This CDR3 spans 14 amino acids. Trimming removed 5 bases at V and 5 bases at J, with 13 bases between. The germline CDR1 and CDR2 sequences are MDHEN and SYDVKM. The CDR3 here is CASSPGTDYQPQHF. The CDR3 DNA reads TGTGCCAGCAGTCCCGGGACGGATTATCAGCCCCAGCATTTT.

This sequence joins TRBV30 and TRBJ2-2; tentatively, D is TRBD1 or TRBD2 (7 bases each). Deletions cut 1 base from V and 6 bases from J, with 9 bases between. The CDR3 sequence is 13 residues long. Per germline, CDR1 GTSNPN and CDR2 SVGIG (reference sequence). The CDR3 DNA follows: TGTGCCTGGAGTGCAGGGGGGGCCGGGGAGCTGTTTTTT. Its protein is CAWSAGGAGELFF. Full variable domain (outside the CDR3, taken from reference TRBV30 and TRBJ2-2): SQTIHQWPATLVQPVGSPLSLECTVEGTSNPNLYWYRQAAGRGLQLLFYSVGIGQISSEVPQNLSASRPQDRQFILSSKKLLLSDSGFYLCAWSAGGAGELFFGEGSRLTVL.

This clone was detected only a few times. This chain connects TRBV28 to TRBJ1-2, with TRBD1 matching over 8 bases. Germline CDR1 MDHEN, CDR2 SYDVKM. The CDR3 runs to 16 residues. The V and J ends lost 2 bases and 2 bases, in that order; junction bases with no gene match: 7. CDR3 DNA: TGTGCCAGCAGTTTACCCAGGGGGCTTACAAACTATGGCTACACCTTC. Its protein product is CASSLPRGLTNYGYTF.

The genes are TRBV5-6 and TRBJ2-3; D is undetermined. The CDR3 runs 13 residues. Between the trimmed V and J ends, which lost 0 bases and 6 bases, there was a span of 8 bases. The germline gives CDR1 SGHDT, CDR2 YYEEEE. In DNA, the CDR3 is TGTGCCAGCAGCTTGGGAGGTGTGGATACGCAGTATTTT. Its translation: CASSLGGVDTQYF.

The J gene is TRBJ1-3, the V gene TRBV5-4; 9 nucleotides line up with TRBD1. Germline V CDR1 and CDR2: SGHNT, YYREEE (reference sequence). This CDR3 contains 15 residues. After removal of 5 bases from V and 1 base from J, the junction contained 4 bases not matched to a gene. The CDR3 sequence: CASSSDRGSGNTIYF. The CDR3 nucleotides are TGTGCCAGCAGTTCGGACAGGGGATCTGGAAACACCATATATTTT.

V is TRBV7-9 and J is TRBJ1-5, with D tentatively TRBD1 (6 bases). Trimming left V 5 bases short and J 4 bases short, with 15 bases between. The CDR3 covers 15 residues. Germline lookup yields CDR1 SEHNR and CDR2 FQNEAQ (reference sequence). CDR3 in DNA: TGTGCCAGCAGCCCAAATAGGGGGGGTAATCAGCCCCAGCATTTT. Protein product: CASSPNRGGNQPQHF.

The J gene is TRBJ2-7, the V gene TRBV10-3; 9 bases are shared with TRBD2. CDR3 length: 14 residues. Germline values: CDR1 ENHRY, CDR2 SYGVKD. Trimming removed 8 bases from V and 4 bases from J; junction bases left unmatched: 9. CDR3 protein: CAIGSGGFYYEQYF. CDR3 in DNA: TGTGCCATCGGAAGCGGGGGGTTTTATTACGAGCAGTACTTC.